The TCR beta chain described here comes from a study of shared clonotypes between healthy human individuals. Study information: The cohort comprised a couple of women and a few men. Their ages spanned 18 to 49 years.

This CDR3 contains 14 residues. The V gene end was trimmed by 1 base and the J gene end by 5 bases; junction bases not matched to a gene: 4. Per the germline V gene, CDR1 is LGHNA and CDR2 is YNFKEQ. Concerning this clone: Its specificity is not known.

Study-wide points: An anticipated effect of sequencing depth on clonotype sharing among donors was recognized.

The method was immunoSEQ multiplex PCR; TCRdb's version includes in-frame clones alone and lacks a portion of them. The sample contains about 1.1 million clones, about 72% of which appear only once. The chain employs TRBV4-2 and TRBJ2-7; 8 bases are a match to TRBD2. Sequences were obtained from memory CD4+ T cells from PBMCs. Subset: CD45RA-negative fraction. This sequence was found in a man in his late teens or twenties in good health. Some clones in this sample may be carry-over from other donors' samples. Here the CDR3 reads CASSQVAGSDEQYF. The DNA for the CDR3 is TGTGCCAGCAGCCAAGTAGCGGGATCGGACGAGCAGTACTTC.